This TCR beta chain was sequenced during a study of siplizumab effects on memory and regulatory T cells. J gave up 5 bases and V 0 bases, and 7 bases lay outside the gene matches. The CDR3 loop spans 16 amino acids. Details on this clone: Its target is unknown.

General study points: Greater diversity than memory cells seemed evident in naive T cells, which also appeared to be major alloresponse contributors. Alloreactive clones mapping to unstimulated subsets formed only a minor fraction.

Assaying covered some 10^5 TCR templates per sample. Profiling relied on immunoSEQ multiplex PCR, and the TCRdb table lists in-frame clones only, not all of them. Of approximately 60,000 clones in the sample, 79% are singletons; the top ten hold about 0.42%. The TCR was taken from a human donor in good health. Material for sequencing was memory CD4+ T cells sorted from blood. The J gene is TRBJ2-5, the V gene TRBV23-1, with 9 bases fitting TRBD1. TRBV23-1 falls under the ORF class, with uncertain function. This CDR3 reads CASSQSGGQGLETQYF. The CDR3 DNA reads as TGCGCCAGCAGTCAATCTGGGGGACAGGGTCTGGAGACCCAGTACTTC.